What follows are 26 T cell receptor beta chains derived from one specimen sequenced in a study of radiation and T cells in renal cell carcinoma. Time point specified: blood 4 weeks post-SBRT, at nephrectomy. As to treatment: 15 Gy SBRT to primary tumor, nephrectomy 4 weeks later. Libraries were prepared by immunoSEQ multiplex PCR; TCRdb keeps only in-frame clonotypes and omits some of them. Of roughly 160,000 clones listed, about 85% were seen once; the top ten hold 11%. Sequenced here: blood, sampled from a patient whose treatment included radiotherapy and nephrectomy. The receptors were gathered from a woman in her forties or fifties with renal cell carcinoma.

V usage is TRBV10-3 and J usage is TRBJ2-1; 8 bases align to TRBD1. Germline CDR1 and CDR2: ENHRY and SYGVKD. J was trimmed by 2 bases and V by 2 bases; bases with no gene match: 2. The CDR3 extends over 15 amino acids. The CDR3 nucleotides read TGTGCCATCAGTGAGGGACAGGGAGCCTACAATGAGCAGTTCTTC. Translating gives CAISEGQGAYNEQFF.

The gene calls are TRBV18 and TRBJ1-3, with a possible D match to TRBD1 (6 bases). V lost 3 bases and J lost 1, with 13 bases in between. The germline CDR1 and CDR2 sequences are KGHSH and LQKENI. This CDR3 spans 16 amino acids. In nucleotides, the CDR3 is TGTGCCAGCTCACCGGGGGCGGTCGGTTCTGGAAACACCATATATTTT. The encoded protein is CASSPGAVGSGNTIYF.

The chain uses TRBV6-5 and TRBJ1-1, with D unclear. Germline CDR1 reads MNHEY; CDR2 reads SVGAGI. Trimming shortened V by 2 bases and J by 0 bases, and 7 bases separated the two germline ends. The CDR3 is 14 residues long. In nucleotides, the CDR3 is TGTGCCAGCAGTTACCGACGGATGAACACTGAAGCTTTCTTT. This encodes CASSYRRMNTEAFF.

The chain combines TRBV19 with TRBJ2-1; TRBD1 or TRBD2 may be the D gene (5 bases each). Germline V CDR1 and CDR2: LNHDA, SQIVND (reference sequence). The CDR3 runs 12 residues. Trimming shortened V by 7 bases and J by 15 bases, and 19 bases separated the two germline ends. CDR3 nucleotide sequence: TGTGCCAGTAATTTTCTCGGGGACCGGAGGTTCTTC. Its translation is CASNFLGDRRFF.

The rearrangement uses TRBV10-3 and TRBJ1-2; the D gene is possibly TRBD1 (6 bases). Between the trimmed V and J ends, which lost 3 bases and 1 base, there was a span of 9 bases. Germline CDR1 ENHRY, CDR2 SYGVKD. CDR3 length: 14 residues. The CDR3 DNA reads as TGTGCCATCAGTGACAGGGGTCGTAACTATGGCTACACCTTC. This sequence encodes CAISDRGRNYGYTF.

The chain is built from TRBV2 and TRBJ2-5; TRBD1 aligns across 8 bases. J was trimmed by 5 bases and V by 3 bases; bases with no gene match: 8. CDR1 SNHLY and CDR2 FYNNEI come from the germline V gene. The CDR3 has 15 residues. The CDR3 coding sequence is TGTGCCAGCAGTGATCCCCAGACAGGGGCGGAGACCCAGTACTTC. This translates into CASSDPQTGAETQYF. The entire variable domain, with the rest obtained from reference TRBV2 and TRBJ2-5, is as follows: EPEVTQTPSHQVTQMGQEVILRCVPISNHLYFYWYRQILGQKVEFLVSFYNNEISEKSEIFDDQFSVERPDGSNFTLKIRSTKLEDSAMYFCASSDPQTGAETQYFGPGTRLLVL.

The table lists this clone with a count of one. The chain uses TRBV10-3 and TRBJ2-1; D could derive from TRBD1 or TRBD2 (6 bases each). Germline CDR1 ENHRY, CDR2 SYGVKD. The CDR3 covers 15 residues. Trimming took 3 bases from V and 5 from J, leaving 14 bases between them. In nucleotides, the CDR3 is TGTGCCATCAGTGATGGGTCGGGGGCCCACAATGAGCAGTTCTTC. Its translation: CAISDGSGAHNEQFF.

This rearrangement joins TRBV9 to TRBJ1-1; D remains ambiguous. The germline V gene encodes CDR1 SGDLS and CDR2 YYNGEE. The germline V and J ends were trimmed by 1 base and 1 base, with 11 bases remaining between them. The CDR3 spans 15 residues. CDR3 in amino acids: CASSVTRTGNTEAFF. The CDR3 DNA sequence: TGTGCCAGCAGCGTAACCAGGACGGGGAACACTGAAGCTTTCTTT.

CDR3 sequence: CAWSPGPNQPQHF. CDR3 DNA: TGTGCCTGGAGTCCGGGCCCCAATCAGCCCCAGCATTTT. V is TRBV30 and J is TRBJ1-5, with no clear D. Germline CDR1 is GTSNPN and CDR2 is SVGIG (reference sequence). V was clipped by 2 bases and J by 3 bases, with 8 bases between them. The CDR3 is made up of 13 amino acids.

The rearrangement joins TRBV6-5 to TRBJ1-1; D unclear. Per germline, CDR1 MNHEY and CDR2 SVGAGI. V lost 4 bases, J lost 3 bases, and 15 bases lay in between. There are 15 residues in the CDR3. The CDR3 region has the DNA TGTGCCAGCAGTTTATTTTCAAGGGTAGACACTGAAGCTTTCTTT. It is translated as CASSLFSRVDTEAFF.

The rearrangement joins TRBV11-2 to TRBJ1-2, with TRBD1 as a possible D gene (5 bases). The germline V gene encodes CDR1 SGHAT and CDR2 FQNNGV. V was trimmed by 5 bases and J by 2 bases, leaving 9 bases between them. The CDR3 is 13 residues long. The DNA for the CDR3 is TGTGCCAGCAGCCCGACAGAGAACTATGGCTACACCTTC. Translated, it gives CASSPTENYGYTF.

The DNA for the CDR3 is TGTGCCAGCATGAGTTGGACAGGGGGCACAGATACGCAGTATTTT. It translates to CASMSWTGGTDTQYF. The chain has TRBV2 and TRBJ2-3, with 9 bases matching TRBD1. The CDR3 runs 15 residues. Germline V gives CDR1 SNHLY, CDR2 FYNNEI. The J segment lost 1 base and the V segment lost 7 bases, leaving 6 bases of the junction unmatched.

The chain employs TRBV15 and TRBJ1-2; TRBD1 matches 8 bases. The CDR3 extends over 14 amino acids. V lost 5 bases, J lost 8 bases, and 10 bases stayed unmatched. Germline V lookup: CDR1 LNHNV, CDR2 YYDKDF (reference sequence). CDR3 residues: CATSVQQGDRGYTF. CDR3 in DNA: TGTGCCACCAGCGTTCAACAGGGGGACCGCGGCTACACCTTC.

This rearrangement joins TRBV28 to TRBJ1-1; possible D gene TRBD1, 6 bases. The CDR3 has 13 amino acids. V was shortened by 6 bases and J by 6 bases, with 14 bases between the two germline ends. Germline V gene sequence: CDR1 MDHEN, CDR2 SYDVKM. CDR3 sequence: CASSLQGYAEAFF. DNA of the CDR3: TGTGCCAGCAGCCTTCAGGGGTACGCTGAAGCTTTCTTT.

The chain links TRBV7-9 to TRBJ1-2; 9 positions agree with TRBD1. With V trimmed by 5 bases and J by 6 bases, 4 bases remained unmatched. Germline lookup yields CDR1 SEHNR and CDR2 FQNEAQ (reference sequence). The CDR3 has 13 residues. The CDR3 is CASSRQGVDGYTF. Written as DNA, the CDR3 is TGTGCCAGCAGCCGACAGGGGGTGGATGGCTACACCTTC.

The gene calls are TRBV6-1 and TRBJ1-6; no definite D call. V dropped 1 base and J dropped 6 bases, with 10 bases sitting between them. From germline, CDR1 is MNHNS and CDR2 SASEGT. This CDR3 region has 15 residues. CDR3 residues: CASSEGALSNSPLHF. The DNA for the CDR3 is TGTGCCAGCAGTGAAGGGGCGCTCAGTAATTCACCCCTCCACTTT.

J is TRBJ2-6 and V is TRBV30; perhaps TRBD1 as D (5 bases). V dropped 1 base and J dropped 4 bases, with 8 bases sitting between them. CDR1 and CDR2 (germline): GTSNPN, SVGIG (reference sequence). CDR3 size: 14 residues. This chain's CDR3 is CAWSEGHGANVLTF. The CDR3 DNA sequence: TGTGCCTGGAGTGAGGGGCACGGGGCCAACGTCCTGACTTTC. The full variable domain, rest sourced from reference TRBV30 and TRBJ2-6, is SQTIHQWPATLVQPVGSPLSLECTVEGTSNPNLYWYRQAAGRGLQLLFYSVGIGQISSEVPQNLSASRPQDRQFILSSKKLLLSDSGFYLCAWSEGHGANVLTFGAGSRLTVL.

The chain is built from TRBV28 and TRBJ1-6; a possible D gene is TRBD1 (5 bases). CDR3 length equals 12 residues. V lost 5 bases to trimming and J lost 11 bases, with 10 bases between them. Germline loops: CDR1 MDHEN, CDR2 SYDVKM. DNA for the CDR3: TGTGCCAGCAGTACTGGAGGGGCACCCCTCCACTTT. The encoded protein is CASSTGGAPLHF.

The chain uses TRBV15 and TRBJ1-5; 7 bases are shared with TRBD1. The CDR3 has 14 residues. Germline CDR1 and CDR2: LNHNV and YYDKDF (reference sequence). V gave up 6 bases and J gave up 3 bases; unmatched junction bases: 5. The DNA of the CDR3 is TGTGCCACCAGGGACGACAGGGTCAATCAGCCCCAGCATTTT. Its protein is CATRDDRVNQPQHF.

The chain has TRBV6-5 and TRBJ1-2; possibly TRBD1 for D (5 bases). Trimming pared 7 bases from V and 7 bases from J, leaving 13 bases between. The CDR3 runs to 12 residues. Germline CDR1 reads MNHEY; CDR2 reads SVGAGI. The CDR3: CASKGPRGGYTF. Written as DNA, the CDR3 is TGTGCCAGCAAGGGACCTCGGGGTGGCTACACCTTC.

This chain joins TRBV9 and TRBJ2-7; TRBD1 agrees at 8 bases. CDR1 and CDR2 (germline): SGDLS, YYNGEE. This CDR3 comprises 14 residues. With V trimmed by 0 bases and J by 4 bases, 3 bases remained unmatched. In DNA, the CDR3 is TGTGCCAGCAGCGTAGCACAGGGGGTGTACGAGCAGTACTTC. This encodes CASSVAQGVYEQYF.

The V call is TRBV7-9, the J call TRBJ2-2, with 8 nucleotides matching TRBD1. The CDR3 has 15 amino acids. The germline V gene encodes CDR1 SEHNR and CDR2 FQNEAQ (reference sequence). V lost 6 bases, J lost 2 bases, and 5 bases stayed unmatched. CDR3 nucleotide sequence: TGTGCCAGCAGAGCCGGGACAGGTAACACCGGGGAGCTGTTTTTT. Its translation is CASRAGTGNTGELFF. Full variable domain (missing parts from reference TRBV7-9 and TRBJ2-2): DTGVSQNPRHKITKRGQNVTFRCDPISEHNRLYWYRQTLGQGPEFLTYFQNEAQLEKSRLLSDRFSAERPKGSFSTLEIQRTEQGDSAMYLCASRAGTGNTGELFFGEGSRLTVL.

Only one count was recorded for this clone. CDR3 protein: CASSLAGQGTQETQYF. The CDR3 coding sequence is TGTGCCAGCAGCTTGGCCGGACAGGGGACCCAAGAGACCCAGTACTTC. V and J are TRBV5-4 and TRBJ2-5; 9 bases map to TRBD1. CDR1 is SGHNT, CDR2 YYREEE, per germline (reference sequence). The CDR3 has 16 residues. The trim removed 0 bases at V and 1 base at J, leaving 4 bases unmatched.

The J gene is TRBJ2-3, the V gene TRBV28; D gene ambiguous. V was pared by 4 bases and J by 6 bases, with 5 bases between. Germline CDR1 MDHEN, CDR2 SYDVKM. This CDR3 has 11 residues. The CDR3 protein is CASSWADTQYF. CDR3 in DNA: TGTGCCAGCAGTTGGGCCGATACGCAGTATTTT.

J is TRBJ2-1 and V is TRBV2; TRBD2 might be the D (6 bases). With 5 bases removed from V and 8 bases from J, the gap between germline ends came to 16 bases. Germline V gene data show CDR1 as SNHLY and CDR2 as FYNNEI. The CDR3 length is 14 residues. The CDR3 here is CASSWSGVQDEQFF. The CDR3 nucleotides are TGTGCCAGCAGTTGGTCGGGGGTCCAGGATGAGCAGTTCTTC.

The chain has TRBV6-1 and TRBJ1-1, with TRBD1 matching over 9 bases. J lost 5 bases, V lost 3 bases, and 10 bases had no gene match. CDR3 length equals 16 residues. From germline, CDR1 is MNHNS and CDR2 SASEGT. The CDR3 is CASSERTGAQGTEAFF. The CDR3 DNA is TGTGCCAGCAGTGAGAGGACAGGGGCGCAGGGTACTGAAGCTTTCTTT.